This TCR beta chain was sequenced during a study of blood T cell repertoires in COVID-19. Overall study context: Sites across the United States, Italy and Spain contributed samples from acute and convalescent COVID-19.

Authors' methods: From reference gene primer amplification, estimates of nucleated cell counts were derived. Sequenced by immunoSEQ multiplex PCR; TCRdb stores in-frame clones only, minus some. The V and J calls and clone size come from that table; D and trimming were worked out from the DNA. The repertoire holds about 410,000 clones, with approximately 91% as singletons. The count of this clone is one. Patients of the Seattle cohort, enrolled during active infection, were followed longitudinally. The CDR3 is 15 residues long. In germline, CDR1 is LNHNV, CDR2 YYDKDF (reference sequence). V shed 5 bases and J shed 6 bases, with 19 bases lying between them.

The V gene is TRBV15, the J gene TRBJ1-2; D uncertain. Source material: peripheral blood. The receptor was isolated from a woman between 40 and 55 years old with COVID-19, enrolled during active disease. CDR3 amino acids: CATSLEEFSADGYTF. For the CDR3, the DNA is TGTGCCACCAGCCTCGAGGAGTTCTCCGCGGATGGCTACACCTTC. The full variable domain, its missing parts supplied by reference TRBV15 and TRBJ1-2, is DAMVIQNPRYQVTQFGKPVTLSCSQTLNHNVMYWYQQKSSQAPKLLFHYYDKDFNNEADTPDNFQSRRPNTSFCFLDIRSPGLGDTAMYLCATSLEEFSADGYTFGSGTRLTVV.